This TCR beta chain came from a study of blood T cell repertoires in COVID-19. Study as a whole: Material from acute and convalescent COVID-19 was sourced from the United States, Italy and Spain. Sample material is recorded as cDNA or gDNA derived from T cells, B-cell-depleted T cells, or PBMCs.

Across 20 to 25 US areas, participants ranged in age from roughly 18 to 89 years. TCRdb keeps only in-frame clones here, not all; method: immunoSEQ multiplex PCR. This sample has under 500,000 clones, with about 90% found just once. Germline V lookup: CDR1 ENHRY, CDR2 SYGVKD. The CDR3 consists of 13 residues. Trimming removed 6 bases at V and 8 bases at J, with 13 bases between. This clone occurred a few times. This chain uses TRBV10-3 with TRBJ1-4, with D uncertain. Sequencing was carried out using PBMCs or T cells enriched from blood (not recorded which). This sequence originates from a young woman with acute COVID-19. The CDR3 reads CAISTTEQEKLFF. The CDR3 DNA is TGTGCCATCAGCACAACGGAGCAAGAAAAACTGTTTTTT.